This T cell receptor (beta chain) was profiled in a study of T cell responses to AZD1222 COVID-19 vaccine. Produced via immunoSEQ multiplex PCR; TCRdb's table is partial and in-frame only. The sample lists 130,000 or so clones, 90% occurring once. Germline-derived CDR1 and CDR2 are MDHEN and SYDVKM. The ends were cut back, 2 bases at V and 2 bases at J, with 18 bases in the middle. This CDR3 contains 17 residues. The V and J genes are TRBV28 and TRBJ2-5; TRBD1 might be the D (5 bases). The TCR was taken from an adult in good health. The source was peripheral blood, collected on day 0 of AZD1222 vaccination. CDR3 bases: TGTGCCAGCAGTTTAGGCGTTGGAACAGGTCCACAAGAGACCCAGTACTTC. It is translated as CASSLGVGTGPQETQYF. The whole variable domain, filled in from reference TRBV28 and TRBJ2-5, reads DVKVTQSSRYLVKRTGEKVFLECVQDMDHENMFWYRQDPGLGLRLIYFSYDVKMKEKGDIPEGYSVSREKKERFSLILESASTNQTSMYLCASSLGVGTGPQETQYFGPGTRLLVL.